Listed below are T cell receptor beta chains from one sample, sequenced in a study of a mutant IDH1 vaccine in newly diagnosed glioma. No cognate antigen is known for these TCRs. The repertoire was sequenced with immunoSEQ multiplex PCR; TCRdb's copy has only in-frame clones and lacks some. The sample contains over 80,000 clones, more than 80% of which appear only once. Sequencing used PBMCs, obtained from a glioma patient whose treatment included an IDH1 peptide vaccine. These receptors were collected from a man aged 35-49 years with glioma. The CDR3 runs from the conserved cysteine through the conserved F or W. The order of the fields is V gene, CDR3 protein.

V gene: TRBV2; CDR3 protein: CASRDWHSYEQYF
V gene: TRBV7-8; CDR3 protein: CASTRSGEITDTQYF
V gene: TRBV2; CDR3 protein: CASSKGGASNQPQHF
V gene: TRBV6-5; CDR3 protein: CASRPFGATNEKLFF
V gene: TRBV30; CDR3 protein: CAWSVDRANIQYF
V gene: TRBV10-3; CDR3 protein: CAITPAPGNTIYF
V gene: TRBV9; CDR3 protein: CASSAQNSGYTF
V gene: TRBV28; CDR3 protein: CASSLRQGRGEKLFF
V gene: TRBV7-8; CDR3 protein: CASSLRTERNYGYTF
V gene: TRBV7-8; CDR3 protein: CASSRFRSSYNEQFF
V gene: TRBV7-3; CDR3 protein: CASSSVGQGNTEAFF
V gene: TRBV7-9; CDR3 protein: CASSLEAGINGYTF
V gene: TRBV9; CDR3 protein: CASSVGDTLQETQYF
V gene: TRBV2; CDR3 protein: CASSVPPGGELFF
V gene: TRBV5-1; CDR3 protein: CASSLGLAGASTDTQYF
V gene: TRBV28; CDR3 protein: CASLTANEKLFF
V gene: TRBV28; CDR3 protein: CASSLAGELAKNIQYF
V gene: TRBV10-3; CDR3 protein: CAIRTGTGGNSPLHF
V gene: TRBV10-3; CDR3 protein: CAISESGTLQETQYF
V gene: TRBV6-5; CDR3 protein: CASSYRGLAQYF
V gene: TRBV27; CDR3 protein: CASSLYGGTQYF
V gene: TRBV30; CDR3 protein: CAWSDSPIASSYNSPLHF
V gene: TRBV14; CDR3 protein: CASSQEVGSGELFF
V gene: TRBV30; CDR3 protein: CAWRKGGQGTDTQYF
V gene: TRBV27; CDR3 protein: CASSLSTGVGQPQHF
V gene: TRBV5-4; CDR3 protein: CASRGSGYGYTF
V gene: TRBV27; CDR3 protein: CASSFDVYNEQFF
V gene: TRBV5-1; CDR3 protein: CASSLAGQAPGTEAFF
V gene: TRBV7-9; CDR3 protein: CVSSWTGTRGYTF
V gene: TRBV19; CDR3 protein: CASRETSRTYEQYF
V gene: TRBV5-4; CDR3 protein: CASSSRDGYEQYF
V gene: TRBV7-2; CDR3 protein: CASSLTGTNTEAFF
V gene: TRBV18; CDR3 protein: CASSMGQLITYEQYF
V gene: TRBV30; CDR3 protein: CAWSDGPYSNQPQHF
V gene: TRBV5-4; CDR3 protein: CASSTAGGGTDTQYF
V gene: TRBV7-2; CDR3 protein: CASSLDVSPLHF
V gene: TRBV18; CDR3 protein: CASSPLITVPTTEAFF
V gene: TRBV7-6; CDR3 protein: CASSLVGKDTQYF
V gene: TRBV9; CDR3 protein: CASSGGQGGWNSPLHF
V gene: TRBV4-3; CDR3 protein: CASSQDPTGTNYGYTF
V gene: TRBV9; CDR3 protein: CASSPLRGEQFF
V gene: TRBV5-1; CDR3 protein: CASSLALGAGNTDTQYF
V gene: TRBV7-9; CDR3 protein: CASSLRALTGELFF
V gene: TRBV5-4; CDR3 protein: CASTGTSGNNEQFF
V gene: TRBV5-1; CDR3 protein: CASSLSRASSPLHF
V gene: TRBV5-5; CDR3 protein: CASSLVGTDTQYF
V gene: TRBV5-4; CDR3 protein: CASSLGVATTGELFF
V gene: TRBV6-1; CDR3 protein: CASSVAGGTKTQYF
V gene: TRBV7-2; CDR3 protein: CASSLYGTSPEAFF
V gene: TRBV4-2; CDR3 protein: CASSQDGTGGIGYTF
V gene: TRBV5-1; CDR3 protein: CASSLDGSAARYEQYF
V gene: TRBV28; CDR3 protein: CASTVDRGLSYEQYF
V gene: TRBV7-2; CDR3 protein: CASSSGGDYHYEQYF
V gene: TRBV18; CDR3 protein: CASSQLRGETQYF
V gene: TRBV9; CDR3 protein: CASSVAFGASGHNEQFF